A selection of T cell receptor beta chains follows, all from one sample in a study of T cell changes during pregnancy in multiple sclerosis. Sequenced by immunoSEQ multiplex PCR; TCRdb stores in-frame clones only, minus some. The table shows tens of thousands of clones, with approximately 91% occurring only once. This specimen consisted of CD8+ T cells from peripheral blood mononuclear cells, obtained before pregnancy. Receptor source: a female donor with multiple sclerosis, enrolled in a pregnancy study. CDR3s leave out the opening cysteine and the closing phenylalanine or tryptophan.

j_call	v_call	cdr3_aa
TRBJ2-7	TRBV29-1	SVEEGGGGEQY
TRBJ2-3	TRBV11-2	ASSRVGGGTTDTQY
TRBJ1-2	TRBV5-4	ASSDGQGFYGYT
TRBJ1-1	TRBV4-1	ASSQRDRGRGEAF
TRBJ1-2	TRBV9	ASSVGQGEVGGYT
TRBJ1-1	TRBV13	ASSLEGIEAF
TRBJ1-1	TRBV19	ASSMGPLTEAF
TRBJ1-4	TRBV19	ASSIFGGATGIGDEKLF
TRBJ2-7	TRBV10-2	ASSESKPSDGSYEQY
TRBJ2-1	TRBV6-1	ASSERMRSEQF
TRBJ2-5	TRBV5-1	ASSLSRQGPYQETQY
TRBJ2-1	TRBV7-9	ASAGADRGWNEQF
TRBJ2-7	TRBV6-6	ASSPGRSYEQY
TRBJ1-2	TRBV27	ASSFGGAGYGYT
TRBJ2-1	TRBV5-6	ASTPSLGTGGLEQF
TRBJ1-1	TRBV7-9	ASSPSGGSPEAF
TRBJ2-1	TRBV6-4	ASSLLAGGPNEQF
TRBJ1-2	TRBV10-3	AISVRTGGNYGYT
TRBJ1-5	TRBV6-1	ASSELRTSSLTQH
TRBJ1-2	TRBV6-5	ASSRDRHPYGYT
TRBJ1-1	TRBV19	ASSIRQGALRNTEAF
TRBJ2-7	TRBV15	ATSSLRDSRLEQY
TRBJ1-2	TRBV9	ASSAQGSGYGYT
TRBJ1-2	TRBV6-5	ASSYSAGFYGYT
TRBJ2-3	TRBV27	ASSYVSGVRDTQY
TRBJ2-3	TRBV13	ASSLGTSVGTDTQY
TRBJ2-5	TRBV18	ASSPVSSRGSGQETQY
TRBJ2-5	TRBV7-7	ASSLAPSGGEQETQY
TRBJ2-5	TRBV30	AWSVGSQETQY
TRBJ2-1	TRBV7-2	ASSLASQGAIHEQF
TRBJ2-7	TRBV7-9	ASSLGSEGLISYEQY
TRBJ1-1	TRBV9	ASSAPLGRGVTEAF
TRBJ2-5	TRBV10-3	AISALAGGQETQY
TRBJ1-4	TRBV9	ASSVEDSSEKLF